Described below is a single T cell receptor beta chain sequence and its context. Sequence at one end of the junction differs from germline and may be a read error. The data were taken from a study of shared clonotypes between healthy human individuals. In germline, CDR1 is SSHAT, CDR2 FNYEAQ (reference sequence). CDR3 length: 18 amino acids. TCRdb's table, derived via immunoSEQ multiplex PCR, lists solely in-frame clones and lacks some. The table includes hundreds of thousands of clones, around 81% detected once. The sample comprised PBMCs. The chain has TRBV7-7 and TRBJ2-2; 11 positions match TRBD1. The receptor comes from a woman aged 35 to 49 in good health. Some clones in this sample may be carry-over from other donors' samples. The CDR3 reads CASSLVRDRGYDTGELFF. CDR3 bases: TGTGCTAGCAGCTTAGTTCGGGACAGGGGGTATGACACCGGGGAGCTGTTTTTT.